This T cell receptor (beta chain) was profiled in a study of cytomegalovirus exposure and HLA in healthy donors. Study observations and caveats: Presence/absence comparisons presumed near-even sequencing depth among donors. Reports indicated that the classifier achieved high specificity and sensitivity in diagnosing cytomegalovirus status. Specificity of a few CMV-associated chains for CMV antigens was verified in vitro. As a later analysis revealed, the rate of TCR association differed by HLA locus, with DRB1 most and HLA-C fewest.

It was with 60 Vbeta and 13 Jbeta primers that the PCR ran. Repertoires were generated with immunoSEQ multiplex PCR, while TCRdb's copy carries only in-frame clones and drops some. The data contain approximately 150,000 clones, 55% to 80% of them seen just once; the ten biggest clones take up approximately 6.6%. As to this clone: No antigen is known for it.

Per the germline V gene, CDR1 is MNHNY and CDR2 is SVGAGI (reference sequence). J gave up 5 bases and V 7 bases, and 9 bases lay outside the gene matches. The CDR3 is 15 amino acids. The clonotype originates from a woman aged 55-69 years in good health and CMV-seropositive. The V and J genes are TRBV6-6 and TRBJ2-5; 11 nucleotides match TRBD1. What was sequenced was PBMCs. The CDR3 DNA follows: TGTGCCAGCACTAGCCTGGGACAGGGGGTGGAGACCCAGTACTTC. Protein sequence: CASTSLGQGVETQYF.